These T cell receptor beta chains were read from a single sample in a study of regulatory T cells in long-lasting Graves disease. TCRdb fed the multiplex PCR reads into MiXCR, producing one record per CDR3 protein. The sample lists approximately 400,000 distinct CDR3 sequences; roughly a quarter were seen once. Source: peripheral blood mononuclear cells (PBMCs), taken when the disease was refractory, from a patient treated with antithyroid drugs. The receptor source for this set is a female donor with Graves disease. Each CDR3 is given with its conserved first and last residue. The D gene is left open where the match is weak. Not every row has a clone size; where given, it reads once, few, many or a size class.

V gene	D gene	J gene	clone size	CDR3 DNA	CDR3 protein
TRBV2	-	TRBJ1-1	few	TGTGCCAGCAGTTATTCCGGGGGAGTAACTGAAGCTTTCTTT	CASSYSGGVTEAFF
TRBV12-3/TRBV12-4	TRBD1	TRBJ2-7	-	TGTGCCAACAGCACCTACCCCGGGACAGGGGGCGATAAAGGGAACGAGCAGTACTTC	CANSTYPGTGGDKGNEQYF
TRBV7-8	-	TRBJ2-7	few	TGTGCCAGCAGCTTAGTGGCGGGACCCTCCGACGAGCAGTACTTC	CASSLVAGPSDEQYF
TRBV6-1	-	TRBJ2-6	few	TGTGCCGGACACACCTGGTTGAGCTCTGGGGCCAACGTCCTGACTTTC	CAGHTWLSSGANVLTF
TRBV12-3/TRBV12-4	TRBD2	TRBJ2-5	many	TGTGCCAGCAGCCGTAACCCGGGACTAGCTATAAGGGAGACCCAGTACTTC	CASSRNPGLAIRETQYF
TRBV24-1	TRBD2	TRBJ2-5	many	TGTGCCACCAGTGAGAGACTAGCGGGAGGCCGGGAGGAGACCCAGTACTTC	CATSERLAGGREETQYF
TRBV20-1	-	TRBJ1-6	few	TGCAGTGCTAGGATCATTTCGGGGTATAATTCACCCCTCCACTTT	CSARIISGYNSPLHF
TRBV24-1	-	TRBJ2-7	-	TGTGCCACCAGTGATCCCAGGGTCTCCTACGAGCAGTACTTC	CATSDPRVSYEQYF
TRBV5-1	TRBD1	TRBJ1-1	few	TGCGCCAGCAGTACCGGGACAGGTAACACTGAAGCTTTCTTT	CASSTGTGNTEAFF
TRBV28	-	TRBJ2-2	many	TGTGCCAGCAGTCCCCCTCAGAGCACCGGGGAGCTGTTTTTT	CASSPPQSTGELFF
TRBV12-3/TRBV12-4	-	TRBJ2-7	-	TGTGCCAGCAGTTTCGACCCAGCCTACGAGCAGTACTTC	CASSFDPAYEQYF
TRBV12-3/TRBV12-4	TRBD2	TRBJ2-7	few	TGTGCCAGCAGTCGTAAAGCGGGAAGGGACTACGAGCAGTACTTC	CASSRKAGRDYEQYF